Below, 7 T cell receptor beta chains from the same sample are listed, as sequenced in a study of blood T cell repertoires in COVID-19. This table comes from immunoSEQ multiplex PCR, and its TCRdb copy is limited to in-frame clones, with some not included. The sample holds 60,000 to 65,000 clones, 88% seen once. Specimen: peripheral blood. Every receptor here comes from a man aged 45-60 years with active COVID-19.

The chain recombines TRBV11-2 with TRBJ2-1; D uncertain. Per the germline V gene, CDR1 is SGHAT and CDR2 is FQNNGV. Trimming pared 1 base from V and 8 bases from J, leaving 3 bases between. The CDR3 totals 11 residues. CDR3 DNA: TGTGCCAGCAGCTTAGCATATGAGCAGTTCTTC. Translation: CASSLAYEQFF. Filled out from reference TRBV11-2 and TRBJ2-1, the complete variable domain reads EAGVAQSPRYKIIEKRQSVAFWCNPISGHATLYWYQQILGQGPKLLIQFQNNGVVDDSQLPKDRFSAERLKGVDSTLKIQPAKLEDSAVYLCASSLAYEQFFGPGTRLTVL.

The J gene is TRBJ2-3, the V gene TRBV19, with D unclear. Germline assignment: CDR1 LNHDA and CDR2 SQIVND (reference sequence). The CDR3 extends over 13 amino acids. V was trimmed by 2 bases and J by 3 bases, leaving 6 bases between them. CDR3 amino acids: CASSISQTDTQYF. DNA of the CDR3: TGTGCCAGTAGTATATCCCAGACAGATACGCAGTATTTT.

In DNA form, the CDR3 reads TGTGCCAGCAGCTTAGCCCAAGGCAGGATTTTTTATGGCTACACCTTC. It specifies CASSLAQGRIFYGYTF. This chain uses TRBV11-2 with TRBJ1-2; unclear D gene. The CDR3 is 16 amino acids. Between the trimmed V and J ends, which lost 1 base and 5 bases, there was a span of 17 bases. The germline V gene has CDR1 SGHAT and CDR2 FQNNGV. The variable domain in full, with the rest retrieved from reference TRBV11-2 and TRBJ1-2, is EAGVAQSPRYKIIEKRQSVAFWCNPISGHATLYWYQQILGQGPKLLIQFQNNGVVDDSQLPKDRFSAERLKGVDSTLKIQPAKLEDSAVYLCASSLAQGRIFYGYTFGSGTRLTVV.

The CDR3 DNA follows: TGCGCCAGCAGCGTGCTAGCGGGGGGGCCCGATGAGCAGTTCTTC. This translates into CASSVLAGGPDEQFF. The chain joins TRBV4-1 to TRBJ2-1; the match to TRBD2 covers 12 bases. The CDR3 totals 15 residues. V lost 5 bases and J lost 8; bases outside the gene matches: 7. From germline, CDR1 is MGHRA and CDR2 YSYEKL.

The chain recombines TRBV7-7 with TRBJ2-1; 8 nucleotides agree with TRBD2. This CDR3 region has 16 residues. J lost 3 bases, V lost 0 bases, and 4 bases had no gene match. CDR1 is SSHAT, CDR2 FNYEAQ, per germline (reference sequence). The CDR3 sequence is CASSLAVGGGYNEQFF. CDR3 nucleotide sequence: TGTGCCAGCAGCTTAGCGGTCGGGGGGGGCTACAATGAGCAGTTCTTC.

Turning to this clone: The sample contains more than one DNA sequence encoding this CDR3. The chain uses TRBV7-9 and TRBJ2-3; D perhaps matches TRBD1 (6 bases). Germline values: CDR1 SEHNR, CDR2 FQNEAQ (reference sequence). The CDR3 sequence is 14 residues long. Between the trimmed V and J ends, which lost 5 bases and 0 bases, there was a span of 9 bases. The CDR3: CASSLTGSTDTQYF. CDR3 in DNA: TGTGCCAGCAGCCTCACAGGGAGCACAGATACGCAGTATTTT. The whole variable domain, remainder taken from reference TRBV7-9 and TRBJ2-3, is DTGVSQNPRHKITKRGQNVTFRCDPISEHNRLYWYRQTLGQGPEFLTYFQNEAQLEKSRLLSDRFSAERPKGSFSTLEIQRTEQGDSAMYLCASSLTGSTDTQYFGPGTRLTVL.

CDR3 residues: CASSMGHPYEQYF. The CDR3 bases are TGTGCCAGTAGTATGGGACATCCCTACGAGCAGTACTTC. The chain joins TRBV19 to TRBJ2-7; the D gene is possibly TRBD1 (6 bases). V lost 3 bases and J lost 2, with 8 bases in between. This CDR3 comprises 13 residues. Germline loops: CDR1 LNHDA, CDR2 SQIVND (reference sequence).